This T cell receptor (beta chain) was captured by sequencing in a study of T cell changes during pregnancy in multiple sclerosis. This CDR3 comprises 16 residues. The V end was cut by 4 bases, the J end by 0 bases, with 14 bases between. From germline, CDR1 is SGHTA and CDR2 FQGTGA. Data came from immunoSEQ multiplex PCR; TCRdb stores just in-frame clones and leaves some out. The data show approximately 44,000 clones, with 80% to 95% seen just once and 0.7% held by the top ten. The material sequenced was CD4+ T cells from peripheral blood mononuclear cells, taken before pregnancy. The receptor was derived from a female donor with multiple sclerosis, enrolled in a pregnancy study. The chain recombines TRBV7-3 with TRBJ2-3, with no clear D. The CDR3 DNA reads as TGTGCCAGCAGCTGGGCCCCACCGCCTAGCACAGATACGCAGTATTTT. Translated, it gives CASSWAPPPSTDTQYF.